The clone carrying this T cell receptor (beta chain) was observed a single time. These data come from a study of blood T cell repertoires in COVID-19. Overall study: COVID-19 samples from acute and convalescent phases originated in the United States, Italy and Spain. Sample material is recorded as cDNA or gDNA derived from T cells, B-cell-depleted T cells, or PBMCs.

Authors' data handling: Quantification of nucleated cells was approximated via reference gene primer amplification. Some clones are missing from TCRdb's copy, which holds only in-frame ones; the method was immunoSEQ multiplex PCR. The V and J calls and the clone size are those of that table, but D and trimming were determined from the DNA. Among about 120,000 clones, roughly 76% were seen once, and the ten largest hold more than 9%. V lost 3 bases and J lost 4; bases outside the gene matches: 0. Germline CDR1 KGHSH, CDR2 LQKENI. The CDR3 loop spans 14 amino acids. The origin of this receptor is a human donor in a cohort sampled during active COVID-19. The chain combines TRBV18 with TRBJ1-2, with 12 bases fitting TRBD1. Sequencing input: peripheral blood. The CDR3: CASSPGQGAYGYTF. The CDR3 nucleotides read TGTGCCAGCTCACCGGGACAGGGGGCCTATGGCTACACCTTC.